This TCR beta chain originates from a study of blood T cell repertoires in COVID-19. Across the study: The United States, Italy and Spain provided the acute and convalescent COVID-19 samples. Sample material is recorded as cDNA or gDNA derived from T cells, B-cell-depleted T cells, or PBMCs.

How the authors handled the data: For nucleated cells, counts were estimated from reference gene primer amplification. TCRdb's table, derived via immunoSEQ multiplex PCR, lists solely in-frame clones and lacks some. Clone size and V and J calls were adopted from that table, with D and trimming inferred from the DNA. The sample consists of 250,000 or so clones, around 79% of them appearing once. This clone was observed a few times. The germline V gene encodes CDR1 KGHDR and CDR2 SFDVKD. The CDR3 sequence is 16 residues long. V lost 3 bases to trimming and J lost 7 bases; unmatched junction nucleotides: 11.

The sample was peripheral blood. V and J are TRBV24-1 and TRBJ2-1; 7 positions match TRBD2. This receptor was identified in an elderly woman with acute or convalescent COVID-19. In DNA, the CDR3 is TGTGCCACCAGTGATAAAGCGGGATTGGGCGGAAATGAGCAGTTCTTC. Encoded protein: CATSDKAGLGGNEQFF.